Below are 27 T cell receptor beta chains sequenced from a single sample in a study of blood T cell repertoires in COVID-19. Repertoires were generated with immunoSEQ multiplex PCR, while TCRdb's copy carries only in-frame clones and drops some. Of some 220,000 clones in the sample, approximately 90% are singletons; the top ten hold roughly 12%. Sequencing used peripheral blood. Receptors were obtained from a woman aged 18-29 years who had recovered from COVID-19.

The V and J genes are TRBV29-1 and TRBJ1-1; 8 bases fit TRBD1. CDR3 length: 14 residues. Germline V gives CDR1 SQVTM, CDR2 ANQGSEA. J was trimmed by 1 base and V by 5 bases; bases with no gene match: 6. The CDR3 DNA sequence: TGCAGCGTTTACTCTGGACAGGGGAACACTGAAGCTTTCTTT. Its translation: CSVYSGQGNTEAFF. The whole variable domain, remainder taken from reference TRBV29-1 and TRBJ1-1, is SAVISQKPSRDICQRGTSLTIQCQVDSQVTMMFWYRQQPGQSLTLIATANQGSEATYESGFVIDKFPISRPNLTFSTLTVSNMSPEDSSIYLCSVYSGQGNTEAFFGQGTRLTVV.

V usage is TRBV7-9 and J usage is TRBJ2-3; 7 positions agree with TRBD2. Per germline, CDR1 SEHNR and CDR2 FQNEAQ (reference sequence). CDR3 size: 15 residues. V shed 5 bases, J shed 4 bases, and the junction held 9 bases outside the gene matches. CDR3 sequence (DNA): TGTGCCAGCAGCCCCCAGGCGGGAGAATCAGATACGCAGTATTTT. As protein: CASSPQAGESDTQYF. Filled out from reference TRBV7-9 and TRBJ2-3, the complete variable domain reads DTGVSQNPRHKITKRGQNVTFRCDPISEHNRLYWYRQTLGQGPEFLTYFQNEAQLEKSRLLSDRFSAERPKGSFSTLEIQRTEQGDSAMYLCASSPQAGESDTQYFGPGTRLTVL.

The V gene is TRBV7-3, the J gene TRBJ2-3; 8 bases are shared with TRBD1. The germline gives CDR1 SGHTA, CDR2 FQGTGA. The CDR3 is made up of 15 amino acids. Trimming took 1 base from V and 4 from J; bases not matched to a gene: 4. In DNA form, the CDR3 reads TGTGCCAGCAGCTTAATGTCAGGGGGCGCAGATACGCAGTATTTT. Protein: CASSLMSGGADTQYF. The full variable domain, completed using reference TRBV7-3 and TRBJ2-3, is GAGVSQTPSNKVTEKGKYVELRCDPISGHTALYWYRQSLGQGPEFLIYFQGTGAADDSGLPNDRFFAVRPEGSVSTLKIQRTERGDSAVYLCASSLMSGGADTQYFGPGTRLTVL.

CDR3 loop: CASSYQLTTPGNTEAFF. The CDR3, as DNA: TGTGCCAGCAGTTACCAGCTCACAACCCCGGGGAACACTGAAGCTTTCTTT. V gene TRBV6-2 or TRBV6-3 combines with J gene TRBJ1-1; D call uncertain. V was shortened by 2 bases and J by 1 base, with 17 bases between the two germline ends. Looked up from germline, CDR1 is MNHEY and CDR2 is SVGEGT. The CDR3 is 17 residues long.

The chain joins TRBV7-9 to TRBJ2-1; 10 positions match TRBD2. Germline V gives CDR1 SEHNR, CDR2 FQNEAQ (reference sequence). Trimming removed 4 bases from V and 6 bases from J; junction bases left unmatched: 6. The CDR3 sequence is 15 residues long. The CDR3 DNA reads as TGTGCCAGCAGCTCAGAAGGGACTAGCGTCAATGAGCAGTTCTTC. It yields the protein CASSSEGTSVNEQFF.

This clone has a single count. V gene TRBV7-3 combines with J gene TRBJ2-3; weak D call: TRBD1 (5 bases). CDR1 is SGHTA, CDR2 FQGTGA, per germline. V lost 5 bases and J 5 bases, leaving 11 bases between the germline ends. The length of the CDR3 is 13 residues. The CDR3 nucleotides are TGTGCCAGCAGCGATTCAGGGAAAGATACGCAGTATTTT. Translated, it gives CASSDSGKDTQYF.

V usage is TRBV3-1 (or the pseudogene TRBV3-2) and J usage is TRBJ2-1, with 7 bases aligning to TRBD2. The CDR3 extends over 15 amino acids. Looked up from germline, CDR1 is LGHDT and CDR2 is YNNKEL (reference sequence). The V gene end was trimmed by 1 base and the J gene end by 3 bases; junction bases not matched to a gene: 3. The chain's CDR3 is CASSQASGYYNEQFF. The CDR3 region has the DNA TGTGCCAGCAGCCAAGCTAGCGGCTACTACAATGAGCAGTTCTTC.

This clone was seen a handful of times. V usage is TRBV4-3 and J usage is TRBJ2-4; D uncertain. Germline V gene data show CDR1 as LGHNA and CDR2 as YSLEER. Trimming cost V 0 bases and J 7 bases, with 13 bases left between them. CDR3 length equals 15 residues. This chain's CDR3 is CASSQEASGDNIQYF. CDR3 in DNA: TGCGCCAGCAGCCAAGAGGCCTCTGGAGACAACATTCAGTACTTC.

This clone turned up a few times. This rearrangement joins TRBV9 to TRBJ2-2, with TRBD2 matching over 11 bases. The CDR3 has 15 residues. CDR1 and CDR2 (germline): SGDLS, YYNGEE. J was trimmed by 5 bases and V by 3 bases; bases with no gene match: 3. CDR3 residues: CASSGLAGGTGELFF. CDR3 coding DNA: TGTGCCAGCAGCGGTTTAGCGGGAGGGACCGGGGAGCTGTTTTTT.

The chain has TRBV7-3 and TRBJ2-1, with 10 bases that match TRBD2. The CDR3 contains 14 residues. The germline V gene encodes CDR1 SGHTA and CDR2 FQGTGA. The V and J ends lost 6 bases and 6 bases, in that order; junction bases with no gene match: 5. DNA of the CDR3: TGTGCCAGCAGTGAAATAGCGGGAGGCAATGAGCAGTTCTTC. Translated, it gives CASSEIAGGNEQFF.

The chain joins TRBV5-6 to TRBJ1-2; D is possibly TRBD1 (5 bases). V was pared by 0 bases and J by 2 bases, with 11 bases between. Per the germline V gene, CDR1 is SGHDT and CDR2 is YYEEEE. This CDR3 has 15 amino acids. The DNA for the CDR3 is TGTGCCAGCAGCTTGGATGGGGGGATAAACTATGGCTACACCTTC. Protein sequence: CASSLDGGINYGYTF.

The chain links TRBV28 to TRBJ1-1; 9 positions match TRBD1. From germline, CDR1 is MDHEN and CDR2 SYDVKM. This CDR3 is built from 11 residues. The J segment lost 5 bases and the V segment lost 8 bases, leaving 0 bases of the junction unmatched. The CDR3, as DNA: TGTGCCAGCGGGACAGGGACTGAAGCTTTCTTT. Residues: CASGTGTEAFF.

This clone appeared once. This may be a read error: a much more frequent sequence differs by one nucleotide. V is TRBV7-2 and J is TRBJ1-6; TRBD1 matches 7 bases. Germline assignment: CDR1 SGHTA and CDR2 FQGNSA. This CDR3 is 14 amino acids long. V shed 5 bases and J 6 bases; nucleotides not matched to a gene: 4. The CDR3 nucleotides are TGTGCCAGCAGCCAATACAGGGGTAATTCACCCCTCCACTTT. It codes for CASSQYRGNSPLHF. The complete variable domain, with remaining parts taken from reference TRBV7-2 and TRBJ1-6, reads GAGVSQSPSNKVTEKGKDVELRCDPISGHTALYWYRQSLGQGLEFLIYFQGNSAPDKSGLPSDRFSAERTGGSVSTLTIQRTQQEDSAVYLCASSQYRGNSPLHFGNGTRLTVT.

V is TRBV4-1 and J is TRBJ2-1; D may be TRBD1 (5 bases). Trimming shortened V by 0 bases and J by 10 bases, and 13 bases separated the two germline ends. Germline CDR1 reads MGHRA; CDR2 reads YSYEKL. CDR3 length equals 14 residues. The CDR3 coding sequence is TGCGCCAGCAGCCAAGATCCCCAGGGTAAGGAGCAGTTCTTC. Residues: CASSQDPQGKEQFF.

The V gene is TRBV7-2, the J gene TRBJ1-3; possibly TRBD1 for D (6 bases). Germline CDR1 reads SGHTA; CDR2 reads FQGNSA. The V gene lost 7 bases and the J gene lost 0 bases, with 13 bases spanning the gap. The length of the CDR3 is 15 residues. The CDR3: CASKNRASSGNTIYF. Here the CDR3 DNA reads TGTGCCAGCAAAAACAGGGCCAGCTCTGGAAACACCATATATTTT.

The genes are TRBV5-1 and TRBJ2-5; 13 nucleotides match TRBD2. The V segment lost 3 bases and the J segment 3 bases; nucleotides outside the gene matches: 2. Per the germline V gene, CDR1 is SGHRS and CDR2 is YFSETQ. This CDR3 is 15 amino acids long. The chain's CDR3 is CASSWTSGGKETQYF. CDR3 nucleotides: TGCGCCAGCAGCTGGACTAGCGGGGGCAAAGAGACCCAGTACTTC.

The CDR3 reads CASTERDRAYNEQFF. The CDR3 nucleotides are TGTGCCAGCACCGAAAGGGACAGAGCCTACAATGAGCAGTTCTTC. V and J are TRBV5-6 and TRBJ2-1; 7 bases align to TRBD1. From germline, CDR1 is SGHDT and CDR2 YYEEEE. CDR3 length equals 15 residues. J was trimmed by 2 bases and V by 6 bases; bases with no gene match: 8.

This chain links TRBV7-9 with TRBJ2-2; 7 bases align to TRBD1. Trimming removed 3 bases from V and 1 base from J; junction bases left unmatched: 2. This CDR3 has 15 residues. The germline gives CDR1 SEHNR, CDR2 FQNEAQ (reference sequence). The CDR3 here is CASSFRQGNTGELFF. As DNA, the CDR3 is TGTGCCAGCAGCTTTCGACAGGGGAACACCGGGGAGCTGTTTTTT. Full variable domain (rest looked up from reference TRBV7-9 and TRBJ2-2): DTGVSQNPRHKITKRGQNVTFRCDPISEHNRLYWYRQTLGQGPEFLTYFQNEAQLEKSRLLSDRFSAERPKGSFSTLEIQRTEQGDSAMYLCASSFRQGNTGELFFGEGSRLTVL.

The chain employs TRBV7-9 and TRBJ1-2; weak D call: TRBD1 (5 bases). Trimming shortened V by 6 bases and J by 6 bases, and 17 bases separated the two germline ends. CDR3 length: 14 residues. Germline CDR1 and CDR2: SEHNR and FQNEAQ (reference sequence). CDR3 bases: TGTGCCAGCAGATTGACGGGGGGAGAGGATGGCTACACCTTC. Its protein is CASRLTGGEDGYTF.

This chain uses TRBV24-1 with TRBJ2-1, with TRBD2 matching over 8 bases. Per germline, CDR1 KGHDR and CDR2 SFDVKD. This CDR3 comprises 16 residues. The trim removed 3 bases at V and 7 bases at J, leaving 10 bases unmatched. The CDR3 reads CATSDRLARTLNEQFF. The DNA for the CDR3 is TGTGCCACCAGTGATCGACTAGCGAGAACCTTAAATGAGCAGTTCTTC.

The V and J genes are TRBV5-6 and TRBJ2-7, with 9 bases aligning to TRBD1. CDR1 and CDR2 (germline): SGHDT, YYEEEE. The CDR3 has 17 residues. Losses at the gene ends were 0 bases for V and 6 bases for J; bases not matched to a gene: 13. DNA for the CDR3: TGTGCCAGCAGCTTGGCCAAGGGGACAGGGATTCCTCGCGAGCAGTACTTC. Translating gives CASSLAKGTGIPREQYF.

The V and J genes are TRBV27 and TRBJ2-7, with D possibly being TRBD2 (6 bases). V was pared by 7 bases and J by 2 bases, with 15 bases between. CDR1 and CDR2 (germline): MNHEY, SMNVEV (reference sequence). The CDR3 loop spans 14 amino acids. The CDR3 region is CASIGGTLTYEQYF. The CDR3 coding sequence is TGTGCCAGCATCGGCGGGACTCTTACCTACGAGCAGTACTTC.

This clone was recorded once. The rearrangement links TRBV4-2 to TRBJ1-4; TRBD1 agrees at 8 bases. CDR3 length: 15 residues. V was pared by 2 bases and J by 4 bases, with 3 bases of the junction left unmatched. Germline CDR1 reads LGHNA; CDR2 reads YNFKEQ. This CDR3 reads CASSQTGGDNEKLFF. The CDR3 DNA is TGTGCCAGCAGCCAAACAGGGGGGGATAATGAAAAACTGTTTTTT.

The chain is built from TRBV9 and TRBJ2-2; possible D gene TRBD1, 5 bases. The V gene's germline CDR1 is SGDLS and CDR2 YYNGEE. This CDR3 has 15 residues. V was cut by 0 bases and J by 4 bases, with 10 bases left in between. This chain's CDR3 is CASSVDPGFTGELFF. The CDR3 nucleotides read TGTGCCAGCAGCGTAGACCCAGGGTTCACCGGGGAGCTGTTTTTT. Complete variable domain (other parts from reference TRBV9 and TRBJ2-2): DSGVTQTPKHLITATGQRVTLRCSPRSGDLSVYWYQQSLDQGLQFLIQYYNGEERAKGNILERFSAQQFPDLHSELNLSSLELGDSALYFCASSVDPGFTGELFFGEGSRLTVL.

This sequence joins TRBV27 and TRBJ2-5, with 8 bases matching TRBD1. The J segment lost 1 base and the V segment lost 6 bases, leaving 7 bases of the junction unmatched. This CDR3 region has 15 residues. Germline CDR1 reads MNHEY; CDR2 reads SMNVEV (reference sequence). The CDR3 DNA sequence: TGTGCCAGCAGGCTTGGGCAGGGGGCCCAAGAGACCCAGTACTTC. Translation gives CASRLGQGAQETQYF.

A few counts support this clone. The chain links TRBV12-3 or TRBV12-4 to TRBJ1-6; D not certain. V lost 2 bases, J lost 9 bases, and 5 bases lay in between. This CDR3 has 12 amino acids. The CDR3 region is CASSLSGSPLHF. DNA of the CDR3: TGTGCCAGCAGTTTAAGCGGTTCACCCCTCCACTTT.

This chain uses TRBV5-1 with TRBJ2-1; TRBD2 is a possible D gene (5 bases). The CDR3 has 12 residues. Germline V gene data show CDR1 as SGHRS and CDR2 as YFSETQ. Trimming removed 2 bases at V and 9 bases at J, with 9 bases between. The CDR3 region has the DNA TGCGCCAGCAGCTTAACGGGAAGTGAGCAGTTCTTC. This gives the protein CASSLTGSEQFF.